The rows below give T cell receptor beta chains drawn from one sample of a study of T-cell reconstitution after alpha-beta-depleted transplantation in children. One entry per CDR3 protein, called by TCRdb with MiXCR from the PCR reads. This table has about 240,000 distinct CDR3 sequences, more than 10% appearing once. The source was PBMCs from the stem cell graft donor, collected from the stem cell graft. The receptors here all came from a human donor who donated a stem cell graft to a child with acute lymphoblastic leukemia. Each CDR3 is given with its conserved first and last residue. Fields, in order: V gene, J gene, D gene, clone size, CDR3 DNA, CDR3 protein. A D gene is named only where the DNA matches it firmly. Some rows have no size entry. The others give once, few or many, or a class for an expanded clone.

V gene: TRBV4-1; J gene: TRBJ1-4; D gene: -; clone size: many; CDR3 DNA: TGCGCCAGCAGCCAAGATTACGGGACTAATGAAAAACTGTTTTTT; CDR3 protein: CASSQDYGTNEKLFF
V gene: TRBV20-1; J gene: TRBJ1-5; D gene: TRBD1; clone size: -; CDR3 DNA: TGCATTGCTAGACCCCAGGGGGCAAGGGATCAGCCCCAGCATTTT; CDR3 protein: CIARPQGARDQPQHF
V gene: TRBV12-3/TRBV12-4; J gene: TRBJ2-3; D gene: TRBD1; clone size: many; CDR3 DNA: TGTGCCAGCAGATACGAAGGGGGCCCGGATTTT; CDR3 protein: CASRYEGGPDF
V gene: TRBV20-1; J gene: TRBJ2-2; D gene: TRBD2; clone size: many; CDR3 DNA: TGCAGTGCTCAAGCGGGGGGGCCGAGGAACACCGGGGAGCTGTTTTTT; CDR3 protein: CSAQAGGPRNTGELFF
V gene: TRBV2; J gene: TRBJ1-1; D gene: -; clone size: many; CDR3 DNA: TGTGCCAGCATTTTACAACAGGAAAACACTGAAGCTTTCTTT; CDR3 protein: CASILQQENTEAFF
V gene: TRBV19; J gene: TRBJ2-7; D gene: -; clone size: many; CDR3 DNA: TGTGCCAGTAGTATTGCAGTCTCCTACGAGCAGTACTTC; CDR3 protein: CASSIAVSYEQYF
V gene: TRBV20-1; J gene: TRBJ1-5; D gene: -; clone size: many; CDR3 DNA: TGCAGTGCTAGGCCCCCCTCGGTAGGCAATCAGCCCCAGCATTTT; CDR3 protein: CSARPPSVGNQPQHF
V gene: TRBV7-2; J gene: TRBJ2-3; D gene: TRBD2; clone size: -; CDR3 DNA: TGTGCCAGCAGCTTAGGGACTAGCGGGAGAAGAGATACGCAGTATTTT; CDR3 protein: CASSLGTSGRRDTQYF
V gene: TRBV12-3/TRBV12-4; J gene: TRBJ2-5; D gene: TRBD2; clone size: many; CDR3 DNA: TGTGCCAGCAGTTTAAAAGCGGGAGGGTGGGAGACCCAGTACTTC; CDR3 protein: CASSLKAGGWETQYF
V gene: TRBV11-2; J gene: TRBJ2-5; D gene: -; clone size: few; CDR3 DNA: TGTGCCAGCAGCCCCCATTCAGGGACCCAGTACTTC; CDR3 protein: CASSPHSGTQYF
V gene: TRBV9; J gene: TRBJ2-1; D gene: -; clone size: -; CDR3 DNA: TGTGCCAGCACCTCCTCAAGGGGCCCCTACAATGAGCAGTTCTTC; CDR3 protein: CASTSSRGPYNEQFF
V gene: TRBV7-2; J gene: TRBJ2-3; D gene: -; clone size: many; CDR3 DNA: TGTGCCAGCAGCTTGCGGAGGGTCACAGATACGCAGTATTTT; CDR3 protein: CASSLRRVTDTQYF
V gene: TRBV30; J gene: TRBJ1-5; D gene: -; clone size: -; CDR3 DNA: TGTGCCTGGAGTTACGACGTCGGGGAGCCCCAGCATTTT; CDR3 protein: CAWSYDVGEPQHF
V gene: TRBV4-2; J gene: TRBJ2-3; D gene: TRBD1; clone size: few; CDR3 DNA: TGTGCCAGCAGCCAAGAAGGACAGGGAGCAGATACGCAGTATTTT; CDR3 protein: CASSQEGQGADTQYF
V gene: TRBV6-2/TRBV6-3; J gene: TRBJ2-7; D gene: TRBD1; clone size: few; CDR3 DNA: TGTGCCAGCCTCCTCAGGGGGTCCTCCTACGAGCAGTACTTC; CDR3 protein: CASLLRGSSYEQYF
V gene: TRBV20-1; J gene: TRBJ2-1; D gene: TRBD2; clone size: many; CDR3 DNA: TGCAGTGCTGACCGGGACATGGGACTAGCGGGAGTTAGCAATGAGCAGTTCTTC; CDR3 protein: CSADRDMGLAGVSNEQFF
V gene: TRBV7-2; J gene: TRBJ2-7; D gene: -; clone size: few; CDR3 DNA: TGTGCCAGCAGCCCACCCCGGGGACTTACCTACGAGCAGTACTTC; CDR3 protein: CASSPPRGLTYEQYF
V gene: TRBV19; J gene: TRBJ2-3; D gene: -; clone size: -; CDR3 DNA: TGTGCCACTTACATGGGTGGTACGCAGTATTTT; CDR3 protein: CATYMGGTQYF
V gene: TRBV10-3; J gene: TRBJ2-3; D gene: TRBD1; clone size: many; CDR3 DNA: TGTGCCATCAGTGGGGACAGCCGAAGATACACAGATACGCAGTATTTT; CDR3 protein: CAISGDSRRYTDTQYF
V gene: TRBV28; J gene: TRBJ2-7; D gene: -; clone size: -; CDR3 DNA: TGTGCCAGCAGTACCCGTAAGGCGTACGAGCAGTACTTC; CDR3 protein: CASSTRKAYEQYF
V gene: TRBV20-1; J gene: TRBJ2-5; D gene: -; clone size: many; CDR3 DNA: TGCAGTGCTAGACCTCGGACTGAAAAAGAGACCCAGTACTTC; CDR3 protein: CSARPRTEKETQYF
V gene: TRBV12-3/TRBV12-4; J gene: TRBJ2-1; D gene: -; clone size: many; CDR3 DNA: TGTGCCAGCAGATTTACGGGGCTGGAGGAGCAGTTCTTC; CDR3 protein: CASRFTGLEEQFF
V gene: TRBV6-5; J gene: TRBJ2-7; D gene: TRBD1; clone size: many; CDR3 DNA: TGTGCCAGCAGTTACCGTCCGGGACAGGGCAGATCCTACGAGCAGTACTTC; CDR3 protein: CASSYRPGQGRSYEQYF
V gene: TRBV7-9; J gene: TRBJ1-2; D gene: -; clone size: many; CDR3 DNA: TGTGCCAGCAGCTTATTTGGATCGGACGCCAGGGCGAGGGGCTACACCTTC; CDR3 protein: CASSLFGSDARARGYTF
V gene: TRBV12-3/TRBV12-4; J gene: TRBJ2-5; D gene: -; clone size: -; CDR3 DNA: TGTGCCACCCGGCAGCAAGAGACCCAGTACTTC; CDR3 protein: CATRQQETQYF
V gene: TRBV20-1; J gene: TRBJ2-7; D gene: -; clone size: -; CDR3 DNA: TGCAGTGCTAAGGTCGACCACGAGCAGTACTTC; CDR3 protein: CSAKVDHEQYF
V gene: TRBV20-1; J gene: TRBJ2-5; D gene: TRBD2; clone size: many; CDR3 DNA: TGCAGTGCTAGAAAACTAGCGGGGTACCAAGAGACCCAGTACTTC; CDR3 protein: CSARKLAGYQETQYF
V gene: TRBV12-3/TRBV12-4; J gene: TRBJ1-5; D gene: -; clone size: many; CDR3 DNA: TGTGCCAGCAGCCAGGACAGTCCCCCAGCCCAGCATTTT; CDR3 protein: CASSQDSPPAQHF
V gene: TRBV30; J gene: TRBJ2-1; D gene: TRBD1; clone size: -; CDR3 DNA: TGTGCCTCGTTAGTGACAGGGGCCGGTGAGCAGTTCTTC; CDR3 protein: CASLVTGAGEQFF
V gene: TRBV5-1; J gene: TRBJ1-1; D gene: -; clone size: many; CDR3 DNA: TGCGCCAGCAGCTTAGTTCCCGGGATGAACACTGAAGCTTTCTTT; CDR3 protein: CASSLVPGMNTEAFF
V gene: TRBV18; J gene: TRBJ2-2; D gene: -; clone size: many; CDR3 DNA: TGTGCCAGCTCACTAGAGAACACCGGGGAGCTGTTTTTT; CDR3 protein: CASSLENTGELFF
V gene: TRBV18; J gene: TRBJ2-5; D gene: -; clone size: many; CDR3 DNA: TGTGCCAGCTCACCACCACAAGTGCAAGAGACCCAGTACTTC; CDR3 protein: CASSPPQVQETQYF
V gene: TRBV6-5; J gene: TRBJ2-3; D gene: -; clone size: many; CDR3 DNA: TGTGCCAGCAGCTTTACTGGCCCTACAGATACGCAGTATTTT; CDR3 protein: CASSFTGPTDTQYF
V gene: TRBV20-1; J gene: TRBJ1-5; D gene: -; clone size: many; CDR3 DNA: TGCAGTGCTAGAGATCGAAACCAAGCTTATAGCAATCAGCCCCAGCATTTT; CDR3 protein: CSARDRNQAYSNQPQHF
V gene: TRBV12-3/TRBV12-4; J gene: TRBJ2-1; D gene: -; clone size: many; CDR3 DNA: TGTGCCAGCAGACTGTACAATGAGCAGTTCTTC; CDR3 protein: CASRLYNEQFF
V gene: TRBV6-5; J gene: TRBJ1-1; D gene: TRBD1; clone size: few; CDR3 DNA: TGTGCCAGCAGTTACTTGGGGACAGCGAACACTGAAGCTTTCTTT; CDR3 protein: CASSYLGTANTEAFF
V gene: TRBV18; J gene: TRBJ2-1; D gene: TRBD1; clone size: -; CDR3 DNA: TGTGCCAGCTCACCGCCTGCGGACAGGGCCTCCTACAATGAGCAGTTCTTC; CDR3 protein: CASSPPADRASYNEQFF
V gene: TRBV6-1; J gene: TRBJ2-5; D gene: TRBD2; clone size: many; CDR3 DNA: TGTGCCACCCGGGGGGGCCCGTACCAAGAGACCCAGTACTTC; CDR3 protein: CATRGGPYQETQYF
V gene: TRBV10-3; J gene: TRBJ1-2; D gene: -; clone size: many; CDR3 DNA: TGTGCCACCTCGGGGGATGGGGGCGGCTACACCTTC; CDR3 protein: CATSGDGGGYTF